These 8 T cell receptor beta chains came from one sample sequenced in a study of chemoradiotherapy in HPV16-positive cancers. Profiled with immunoSEQ multiplex PCR; TCRdb holds only in-frame clones, not every one. Of over 10,000 clones listed, about four fifths are singletons. This sample was taken from a patient who underwent chemoradiotherapy. These receptors were collected from a human donor with HPV-associated anogenital cancer.

The rearrangement joins TRBV28 to TRBJ1-4, with D possibly being TRBD1 (6 bases). V lost 2 bases and J lost 7, with 14 bases in between. Germline V gene data show CDR1 as MDHEN and CDR2 as SYDVKM. This CDR3 comprises 15 residues. The CDR3 nucleotides are TGTGCCAGCAGTTTAAGGGGGGAATTGCTTGAAAAACTGTTTTTT. This translates into CASSLRGELLEKLFF.

The chain carries TRBV5-8 and TRBJ1-2; 7 bases fit TRBD1. This CDR3 region has 18 residues. V was pared by 4 bases and J by 6 bases, with 21 bases of the junction left unmatched. Per the germline V gene, CDR1 is SGHTS and CDR2 is YDEGEE. The chain's CDR3 is CASSRLLLRQGGRDGYTF. The CDR3 nucleotides read TGTGCCAGCAGCCGGCTGCTCCTTCGACAGGGTGGGAGAGATGGCTACACCTTC.

This clone occurred a few times. This chain joins TRBV4-1 and TRBJ1-1; D remains unclear. The CDR3 covers 13 residues. V gave up 0 bases and J gave up 7 bases, with 9 bases separating them. The germline V gene encodes CDR1 MGHRA and CDR2 YSYEKL. This chain's CDR3 is CASSQEELDEAFF. The CDR3 DNA reads as TGCGCCAGCAGCCAAGAGGAACTAGATGAAGCTTTCTTT.

The rearrangement uses TRBV7-2 and TRBJ1-6; D gene ambiguous. The CDR3 has 12 amino acids. CDR1 is SGHTA, CDR2 FQGNSA, per germline. V shed 3 bases and J shed 7 bases, with 4 bases lying between them. In nucleotides, the CDR3 is TGTGCCAGCAGCTTTTCGAATTCACCCCTCCACTTT. Amino acid sequence: CASSFSNSPLHF.

CDR3 bases: TGTGCCAGCAGCCAGGGGCGGGGGGCCTACAATGAGCAGTTCTTC. Its translation: CASSQGRGAYNEQFF. V usage is TRBV7-3 and J usage is TRBJ2-1; 8 bases are shared with TRBD2. With 5 bases clipped from V and 2 bases from J, the junction kept 5 bases outside the gene matches. CDR3 size: 15 residues. Germline CDR1 SGHTA, CDR2 FQGTGA.

The CDR3 DNA sequence: TGTGCCAGTAGTTCCGTAGCGGGGGGGAACACAGATACGCAGTATTTT. Amino acid sequence: CASSSVAGGNTDTQYF. The V and J genes are TRBV19 and TRBJ2-3; the match to TRBD2 covers 11 bases. Trimming removed 5 bases from V and 2 bases from J; junction bases left unmatched: 6. Germline V gene lookup returns CDR1 LNHDA and CDR2 SQIVND (reference sequence). CDR3 length: 16 residues.

This clone was counted once. The rearrangement uses TRBV7-9 and TRBJ2-5; D not resolved. CDR1 is SEHNR, CDR2 FQNEAQ, per germline (reference sequence). The CDR3 contains 15 residues. V lost 1 base and J lost 0, with 9 bases in between. In DNA form, the CDR3 reads TGTGCCAGCAGCTTAGTCAACTCATACCAAGAGACCCAGTACTTC. Its translation is CASSLVNSYQETQYF. Combining the CDR3 with reference TRBV7-9 and TRBJ2-5 gives the whole variable domain DTGVSQNPRHKITKRGQNVTFRCDPISEHNRLYWYRQTLGQGPEFLTYFQNEAQLEKSRLLSDRFSAERPKGSFSTLEIQRTEQGDSAMYLCASSLVNSYQETQYFGPGTRLLVL.

The rearrangement uses TRBV7-8 and TRBJ1-2, with TRBD1 matching over 7 bases. Trimming took 3 bases from V and 5 from J; bases not matched to a gene: 3. The germline V gene has CDR1 SGHVS and CDR2 FQNEAQ. The CDR3 sequence is 13 residues long. CDR3: CASSLGQTYGYTF. The CDR3 coding sequence is TGTGCCAGCAGCTTGGGACAGACATATGGCTACACCTTC. The full variable domain, with the rest looked up from reference TRBV7-8 and TRBJ1-2, is GAGVSQSPRYKVAKRGQDVALRCDPISGHVSLFWYQQALGQGPEFLTYFQNEAQLDKSGLPSDRFFAERPEGSVSTLKIQRTQQEDSAVYLCASSLGQTYGYTFGSGTRLTVV.